These T cell receptor beta chains were read from a single sample in a study of T-cell reconstitution after alpha-beta-depleted transplantation in children. TCRdb re-called the PCR reads through MiXCR, storing one row per CDR3 protein. Of roughly 300,000 distinct CDR3 sequences in the sample, around 10% were seen once. The material was peripheral blood, obtained 180 days after TCRalphabeta/CD19-depleted stem cell transplant. Source of these receptors: a male patient between 2 and 9 years old who had a stem cell transplant for chronic granulomatous disease, so the T cells may come from the graft donor. CDR3s include the opening cysteine and the closing phenylalanine or tryptophan. Fields, in order: D gene, V gene, clone size, J gene, CDR3 DNA, CDR3 protein. A D gene is named only where the DNA matches it firmly. A clone size is listed for some rows: how often the clone was seen (once, few, many), or a class if it is expanded.

D: TRBD1; V: TRBV20-1; size: many; J: TRBJ2-2; DNA: TGCAGTGCAGGGACAGGCCGGAACACCGGGGAGCTGTTTTTT; CDR3: CSAGTGRNTGELFF
D: TRBD1; V: TRBV20-1; size: many; J: TRBJ2-2; DNA: TGCAGTGCAACAGGGGGCCCCGGGGAGCTGTTTTTT; CDR3: CSATGGPGELFF
D: .; V: TRBV5-1; size: many; J: TRBJ1-2; DNA: TGCGCCAGCAGCTTGCTCGGGGCGAATGGCTACACCTTC; CDR3: CASSLLGANGYTF
D: TRBD2; V: TRBV18; size: few; J: TRBJ2-1; DNA: TGTGCCAGCTCCGGGCGGGAGTCCGACAATGAGCAGTTCTTC; CDR3: CASSGRESDNEQFF
D: TRBD2; V: TRBV5-5; size: many; J: TRBJ2-5; DNA: TGTGCCAGCAGCCGCGCCTGCGGGGGGATGGGAGAGACCCAGTACTTC; CDR3: CASSRACGGMGETQYF
D: TRBD2; V: TRBV30; size: .; J: TRBJ2-1; DNA: TGTGCCTGGAGTCCTTTAGCGGGAACTTACAATGAGCAGTTCTTC; CDR3: CAWSPLAGTYNEQFF
D: .; V: TRBV19; size: .; J: TRBJ2-3; DNA: TGTGCCAGTAGTAAGGACAGTTTGGCAGATACGCAGTATTTT; CDR3: CASSKDSLADTQYF
D: TRBD1; V: TRBV15; size: many; J: TRBJ2-4; DNA: TGTGCCACCAGCAGGGCTTGGGACAGTAAATTTAAAAACATTCAGTACTTC; CDR3: CATSRAWDSKFKNIQYF
D: TRBD2; V: TRBV20-1; size: many; J: TRBJ2-3; DNA: TGCAGTGCTGCTCAGGCGGTAGCGGGAGTAGTAGATACGCAGTATTTT; CDR3: CSAAQAVAGVVDTQYF
D: TRBD1; V: TRBV6-5; size: many; J: TRBJ2-7; DNA: TGTGCCTCCTCACCGAGACAGGGACCCTACGAGCAGTACTTC; CDR3: CASSPRQGPYEQYF
D: .; V: TRBV20-1; size: many; J: TRBJ2-3; DNA: TGCAGTGCTGTACTTAGCAGGGCAGATACGCAGTATTTT; CDR3: CSAVLSRADTQYF
D: .; V: TRBV12-3/TRBV12-4; size: many; J: TRBJ2-1; DNA: TGTGCCAGCAGAGGACACTACAATGAGCAGTTCTTC; CDR3: CASRGHYNEQFF
D: TRBD1; V: TRBV29-1; size: many; J: TRBJ2-7; DNA: TGCAGCGTTGAGGAACAGGGGGGCCACGAGCAGTACTTC; CDR3: CSVEEQGGHEQYF
D: .; V: TRBV12-3/TRBV12-4; size: many; J: TRBJ2-1; DNA: TGTGCCAGCAACCCGGGTGACAGCTCCTACAATGAGCAGTTCTTC; CDR3: CASNPGDSSYNEQFF
D: .; V: TRBV5-1; size: many; J: TRBJ1-1; DNA: TGCGCCAGCAGCTTTGTGGGCCCGAACACTGAAGCTTTCTTT; CDR3: CASSFVGPNTEAFF
D: TRBD1; V: TRBV29-1; size: many; J: TRBJ2-1; DNA: TGCAGCGTTGAACCGACAGGGTACAATGAGCAGTTCTTC; CDR3: CSVEPTGYNEQFF
D: .; V: TRBV11-2; size: many; J: TRBJ2-7; DNA: TGTGCCAGCAGCTTAGGGGTCAGGGAGCAGTACTTC; CDR3: CASSLGVREQYF
D: .; V: TRBV10-3; size: many; J: TRBJ2-5; DNA: TGTGCCATCAGTGAATTAGAGACCCAGTACTTC; CDR3: CAISELETQYF
D: TRBD1; V: TRBV18; size: many; J: TRBJ1-6; DNA: TGTGCCAGCTCACCGGTGGGACAGGGAGTTTCACCCCTCCACTTT; CDR3: CASSPVGQGVSPLHF
D: .; V: TRBV29-1; size: many; J: TRBJ2-3; DNA: TGCAGCGTTGTAAAGGGTACGCAGTATTTT; CDR3: CSVVKGTQYF